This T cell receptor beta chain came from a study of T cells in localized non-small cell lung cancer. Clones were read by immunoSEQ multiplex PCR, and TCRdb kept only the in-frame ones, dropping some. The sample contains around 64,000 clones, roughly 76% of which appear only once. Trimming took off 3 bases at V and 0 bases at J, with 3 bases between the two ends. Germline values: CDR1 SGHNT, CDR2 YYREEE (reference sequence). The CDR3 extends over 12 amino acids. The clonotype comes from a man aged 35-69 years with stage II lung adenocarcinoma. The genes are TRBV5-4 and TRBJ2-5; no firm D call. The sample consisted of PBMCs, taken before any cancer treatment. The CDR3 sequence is CASSSYQETQYF. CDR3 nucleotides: TGTGCCAGCAGCTCGTACCAAGAGACCCAGTACTTC.